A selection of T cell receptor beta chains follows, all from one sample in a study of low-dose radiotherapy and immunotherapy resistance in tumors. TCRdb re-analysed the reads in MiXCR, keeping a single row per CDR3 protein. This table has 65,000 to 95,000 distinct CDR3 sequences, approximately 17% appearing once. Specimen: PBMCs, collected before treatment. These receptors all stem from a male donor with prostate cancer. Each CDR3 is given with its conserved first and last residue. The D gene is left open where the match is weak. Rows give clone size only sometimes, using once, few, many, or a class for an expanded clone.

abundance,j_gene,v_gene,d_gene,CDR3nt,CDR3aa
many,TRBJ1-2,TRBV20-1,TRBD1,TGCAGTGCCCAACAGGGGCTAAATGGCTACACCTTC,CSAQQGLNGYTF
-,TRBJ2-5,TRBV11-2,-,TGTGCCAGCAGCTTAGCCGCAGGGTCGGAGACCCAGTACTTC,CASSLAAGSETQYF
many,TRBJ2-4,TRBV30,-,TGTGCCTGGAGTTCACCGGGACTCCCAGCCGCATTCTCGGACAAAAACATTCAGTACTTC,CAWSSPGLPAAFSDKNIQYF
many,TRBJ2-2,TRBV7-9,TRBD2,TGTGCCAGCAGTGCGCCGGGGGGGGTGAACACCGGGGAGCTGTTTTTT,CASSAPGGVNTGELFF
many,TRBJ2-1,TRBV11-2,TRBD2,TGTGCCAGCAGCTTTATTAGCGGGAGGAGAGACAATGAGCAGTTCTTC,CASSFISGRRDNEQFF
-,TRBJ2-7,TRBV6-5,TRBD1,TGTGCCAGCAGAGGGGCGGGCGGACAGGGGGTCTACGAGCAGTACTTC,CASRGAGGQGVYEQYF
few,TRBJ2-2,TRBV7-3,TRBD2,TGTGCCAGCAGCATAGGGACTAGGCGAGGTTTCGGGTACACCGGGGAGCTGTTTTTT,CASSIGTRRGFGYTGELFF
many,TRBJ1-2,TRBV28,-,TGTGCCAGCAGTTTATCAGGCAGGAGAAACTATGGCTACACCTTC,CASSLSGRRNYGYTF
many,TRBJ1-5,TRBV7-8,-,TGTGCCAGCAGCTTTAACAGAGATCTTAGCAATCAGCCCCAGCATTTT,CASSFNRDLSNQPQHF
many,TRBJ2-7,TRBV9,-,TGTGCCAGCAGCGTTACCGTCAGAGGGGAGCAGTACTTC,CASSVTVRGEQYF
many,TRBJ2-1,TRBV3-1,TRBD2,TGTGCCAGCAGCCCGAGGGGGACTAGCGGGAGCAATGAGCAGTTCTTC,CASSPRGTSGSNEQFF
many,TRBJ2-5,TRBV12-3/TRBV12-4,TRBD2,TGTGCCAGCAGTTTAATGCGGGGGGCCCAAGAGACCCAGTACTTC,CASSLMRGAQETQYF
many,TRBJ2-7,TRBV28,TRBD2,TGTGCCAGTCTGAGGCGGGAGGGGTACGAGCAGTACTTC,CASLRREGYEQYF
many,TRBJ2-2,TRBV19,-,TGTGCCAGTACCCCACTAGCGCAGGGGGCCACCGGGGAGCTGTTTTTT,CASTPLAQGATGELFF
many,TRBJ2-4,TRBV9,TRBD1,TGTGCCAGCAGCGTAGAGGGACAGGGTAAAAACATTCAGTACTTC,CASSVEGQGKNIQYF
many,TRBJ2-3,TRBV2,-,TGTGCCAGCAGCGCCCTTCCCTTCGACGCAGCGAGCACAGATACGCAGTATTTT,CASSALPFDAASTDTQYF
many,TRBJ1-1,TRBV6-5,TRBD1,TGTGCCAGCATTATTACCGGGACAGGGGAAGCTTTCTTT,CASIITGTGEAFF
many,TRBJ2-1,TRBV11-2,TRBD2,TGTGCCAGCAGCTTAGAAACTAGCGGGAGTTCCTACAATGAGCAGTTCTTC,CASSLETSGSSYNEQFF
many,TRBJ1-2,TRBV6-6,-,TGTGCCAGCAGAACGAGGACAGCCACTTATGGCTACACCTTC,CASRTRTATYGYTF
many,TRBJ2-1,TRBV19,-,TGTGCCATCGCCCGGGGGTCATCTTTCCATGAGCAGTTCTTC,CAIARGSSFHEQFF
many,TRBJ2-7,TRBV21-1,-,TGTGCCAGCAGCAAAGGGTGGGACAGGGGTTACGAGCAGTACTTC,CASSKGWDRGYEQYF
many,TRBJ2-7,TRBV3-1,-,TGTGCCAGCAGCCCTCCGGACAGCTACGAGCAGTACTTC,CASSPPDSYEQYF
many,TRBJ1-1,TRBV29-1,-,TGCAGCGGGGAGGGAGCTTTCTTT,CSGEGAFF
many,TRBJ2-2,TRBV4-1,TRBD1,TGCGCCAGCAGCCGACAAACAGGGGATGCCACCGGGGAGCTGTTTTTT,CASSRQTGDATGELFF
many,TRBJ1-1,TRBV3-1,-,TGTGCCAGCAGCCAAGTTCTCGTTATGAACACTGAAGCTTTCTTT,CASSQVLVMNTEAFF
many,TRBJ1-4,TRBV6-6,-,TGTGCCAGCAGTAGTGTGGGAGAAAAACTGTTTTTT,CASSSVGEKLFF